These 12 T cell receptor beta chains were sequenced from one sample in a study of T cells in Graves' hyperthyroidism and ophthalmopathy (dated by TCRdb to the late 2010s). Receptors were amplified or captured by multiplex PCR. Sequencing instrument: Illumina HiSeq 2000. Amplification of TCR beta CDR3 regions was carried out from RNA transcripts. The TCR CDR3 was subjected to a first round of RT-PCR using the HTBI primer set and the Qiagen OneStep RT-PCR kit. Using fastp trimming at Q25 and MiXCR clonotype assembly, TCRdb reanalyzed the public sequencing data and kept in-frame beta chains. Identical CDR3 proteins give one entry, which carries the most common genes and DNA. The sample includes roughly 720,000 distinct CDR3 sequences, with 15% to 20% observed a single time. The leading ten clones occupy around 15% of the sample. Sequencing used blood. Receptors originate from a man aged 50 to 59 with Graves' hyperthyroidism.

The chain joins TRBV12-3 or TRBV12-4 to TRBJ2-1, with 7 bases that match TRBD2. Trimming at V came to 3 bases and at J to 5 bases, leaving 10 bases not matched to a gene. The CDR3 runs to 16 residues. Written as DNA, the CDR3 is TGTGCCAGCAGTTTCTCGACTACAGCGGGGAACAATGAGCAGTTCTTC. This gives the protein CASSFSTTAGNNEQFF.

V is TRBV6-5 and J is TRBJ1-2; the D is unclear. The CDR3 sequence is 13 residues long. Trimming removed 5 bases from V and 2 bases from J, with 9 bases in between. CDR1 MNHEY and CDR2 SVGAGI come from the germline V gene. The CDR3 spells CASSRPANYGYTF. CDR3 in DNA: TGTGCCAGCAGTCGGCCAGCCAACTATGGCTACACCTTC.

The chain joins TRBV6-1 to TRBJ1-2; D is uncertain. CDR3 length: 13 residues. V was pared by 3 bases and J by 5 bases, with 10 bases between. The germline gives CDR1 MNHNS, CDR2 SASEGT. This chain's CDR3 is CASSDQRWYGYTF. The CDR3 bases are TGTGCCAGCAGTGATCAGCGTTGGTATGGCTACACCTTC.

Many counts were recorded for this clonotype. The CDR3 coding sequence is TGCAGTGCTACGGGGACAGGGCAAGAGACCCAGTACTTC. As protein: CSATGTGQETQYF. The chain employs TRBV20-1 and TRBJ2-5; 9 bases map to TRBD1. The CDR3 loop spans 13 amino acids. J gave up 2 bases and V 4 bases, and 2 bases lay outside the gene matches. Per the germline V gene, CDR1 is DFQATT and CDR2 is SNEGSKA (reference sequence).

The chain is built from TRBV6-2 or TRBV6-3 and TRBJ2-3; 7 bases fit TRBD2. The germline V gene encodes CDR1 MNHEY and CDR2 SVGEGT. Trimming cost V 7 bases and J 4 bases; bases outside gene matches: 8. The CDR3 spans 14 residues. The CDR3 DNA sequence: TGTGCCAGCAAAGGGGCGGGAGTTGCAGATACGCAGTATTTT. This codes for CASKGAGVADTQYF.

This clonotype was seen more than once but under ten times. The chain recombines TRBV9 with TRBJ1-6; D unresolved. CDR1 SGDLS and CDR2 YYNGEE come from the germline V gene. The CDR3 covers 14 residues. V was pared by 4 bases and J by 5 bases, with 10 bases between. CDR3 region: CASSSRTDNSPLHF. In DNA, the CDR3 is TGTGCCAGCAGCTCAAGGACGGATAATTCACCCCTCCACTTT.

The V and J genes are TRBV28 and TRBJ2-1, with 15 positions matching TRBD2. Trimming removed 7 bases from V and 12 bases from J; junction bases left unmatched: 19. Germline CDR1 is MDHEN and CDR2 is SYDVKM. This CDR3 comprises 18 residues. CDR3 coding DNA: TGTGCCAGCACCCCGGCGGGGATGACCGGGACTAGCGGGGGGATGCAGTTCTTC. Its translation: CASTPAGMTGTSGGMQFF.

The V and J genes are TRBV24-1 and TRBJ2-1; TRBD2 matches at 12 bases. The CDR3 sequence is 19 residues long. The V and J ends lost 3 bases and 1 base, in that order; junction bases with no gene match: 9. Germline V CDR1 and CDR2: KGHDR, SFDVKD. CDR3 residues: CATSDPTTSGRGSYNEQFF. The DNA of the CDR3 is TGTGCCACCAGTGATCCGACGACTAGCGGGAGAGGGTCCTACAATGAGCAGTTCTTC.

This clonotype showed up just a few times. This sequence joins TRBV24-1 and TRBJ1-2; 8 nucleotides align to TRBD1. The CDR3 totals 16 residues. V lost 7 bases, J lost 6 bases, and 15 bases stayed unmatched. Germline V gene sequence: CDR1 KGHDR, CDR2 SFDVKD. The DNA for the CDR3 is TGTGCCACCAGCTCACCAGACATGGACAGGGTAGATGGCTACACCTTC. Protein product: CATSSPDMDRVDGYTF.

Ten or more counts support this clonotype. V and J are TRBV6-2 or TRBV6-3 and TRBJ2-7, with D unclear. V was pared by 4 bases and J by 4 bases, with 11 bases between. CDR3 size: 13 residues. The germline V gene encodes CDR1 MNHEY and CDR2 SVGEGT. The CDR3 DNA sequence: TGTGCCAGCAGTTGGATAATGGTTTACGAGCAGTACTTC. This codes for CASSWIMVYEQYF.

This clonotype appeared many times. CDR3 residues: CASSLTRPRQSTDTQYF. The CDR3 coding sequence is TGTGCCAGCAGTCTCACCCGGCCGAGACAGAGCACAGATACGCAGTATTTT. The rearrangement links TRBV28 to TRBJ2-3; D perhaps matches TRBD1 (5 bases). This CDR3 has 17 residues. With 5 bases removed from V and 0 bases from J, the gap between germline ends came to 18 bases. The germline CDR1 and CDR2 sequences are MDHEN and SYDVKM.

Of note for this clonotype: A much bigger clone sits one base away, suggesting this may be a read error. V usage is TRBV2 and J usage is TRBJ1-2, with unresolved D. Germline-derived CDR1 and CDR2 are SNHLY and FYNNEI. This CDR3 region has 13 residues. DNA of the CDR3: TGTGCCAGCATGGAAAGTGCTAACTATGGCTGCACCTTC. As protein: CASMESANYGCTF. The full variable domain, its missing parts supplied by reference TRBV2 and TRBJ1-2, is EPEVTQTPSHQVTQMGQEVILRCVPISNHLYFYWYRQILGQKVEFLVSFYNNEISEKSEIFDDQFSVERPDGSNFTLKIRSTKLEDSAMYFCASMESANYGCTFGSGTRLTVV.